The T cell receptor beta chain described here comes from a study of cytomegalovirus exposure and HLA in healthy donors. The PCR was carried out with 60 Vbeta primers and 13 Jbeta primers. Repertoires were generated with immunoSEQ multiplex PCR, while TCRdb's copy carries only in-frame clones and drops some. Of hundreds of thousands of clones in the sample, approximately 79% are singletons; the top ten hold approximately 0.22%. Germline V gene sequence: CDR1 SGHDT, CDR2 YYEEEE. This CDR3 spans 11 amino acids. Trimming stripped 4 bases from V and 7 bases from J, with 8 bases between. This clone has more than one count but fewer than ten.

The chain links TRBV5-6 to TRBJ1-1, with unresolved D. Source material: PBMCs. This sequence was found in a girl aged 2-10 years in good health and CMV-seronegative. CDR3 region: CASSVRNEAFF. DNA of the CDR3: TGTGCCAGCAGCGTCCGTAATGAAGCTTTCTTT.